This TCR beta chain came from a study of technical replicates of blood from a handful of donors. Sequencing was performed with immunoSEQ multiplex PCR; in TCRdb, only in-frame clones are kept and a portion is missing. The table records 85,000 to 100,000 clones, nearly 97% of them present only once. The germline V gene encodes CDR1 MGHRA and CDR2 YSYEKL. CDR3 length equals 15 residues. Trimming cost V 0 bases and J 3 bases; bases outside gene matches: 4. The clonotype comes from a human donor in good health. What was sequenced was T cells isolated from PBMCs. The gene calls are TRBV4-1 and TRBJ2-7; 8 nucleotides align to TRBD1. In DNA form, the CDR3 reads TGCGCCAGCAGCCAAGAAACAGGGGGTAACTACGAGCAGTACTTC. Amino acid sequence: CASSQETGGNYEQYF.